One and the same sample provided the 17 T cell receptor beta chains below, sequenced in a study of shared clonotypes between healthy human individuals. CD45RO-negative cells were positively selected for CCR7, leaving out terminally differentiated effector memory CD45RA+ cells. Some clones are missing from TCRdb's copy, which holds only in-frame ones; the method was immunoSEQ multiplex PCR. The table shows a few million clones, with around 93% occurring only once. The sequenced sample consisted of naive CD8+ T cells from PBMCs. The receptors come from a man aged 18 to 29 in good health. Some clones in this sample may be carry-over from other donors' samples.

The chain is built from TRBV9 and TRBJ1-2, with D tentatively TRBD1 (6 bases). Between the trimmed V and J ends, which lost 0 bases and 3 bases, there was a span of 18 bases. The CDR3 sequence is 17 residues long. CDR1 and CDR2 (germline): SGDLS, YYNGEE. CDR3 sequence reads: CASSVDPLGGTDYGYTF. The CDR3 coding sequence is TGTGCCAGCAGCGTAGACCCCCTAGGGGGTACGGACTATGGCTACACCTTC.

The chain couples TRBV7-2 to TRBJ2-7, with 7 bases that match TRBD1. There are 17 residues in the CDR3. V shed 5 bases and J 4 bases; nucleotides not matched to a gene: 17. Per germline, CDR1 SGHTA and CDR2 FQGNSA. CDR3 sequence (DNA): TGTGCCAGCAGCCCCGCCCGAGGGGGCGAGGGGCTGTACGAGCAGTACTTC. It translates to CASSPARGGEGLYEQYF.

This clone was seen only once. This chain uses TRBV28 with TRBJ2-2; 7 bases match TRBD1. V trimming: 5 bases; J trimming: 2 bases; junction bases outside the gene matches: 5. Germline V CDR1 and CDR2: MDHEN, SYDVKM. The CDR3 is 15 amino acids. The CDR3 spells CASSTDRDNTGELFF. CDR3 DNA sequence: TGTGCCAGCAGTACCGACAGGGACAACACCGGGGAGCTGTTTTTT. Supplemented by reference TRBV28 and TRBJ2-2, the full variable domain reads DVKVTQSSRYLVKRTGEKVFLECVQDMDHENMFWYRQDPGLGLRLIYFSYDVKMKEKGDIPEGYSVSREKKERFSLILESASTNQTSMYLCASSTDRDNTGELFFGEGSRLTVL.

This chain connects TRBV9 to TRBJ1-4; 10 bases fit TRBD1. Trimming at V came to 3 bases and at J to 6 bases, leaving 5 bases not matched to a gene. CDR1 and CDR2 from the germline V gene are SGDLS and YYNGEE. This CDR3 contains 15 residues. The chain's CDR3 is CASSGGQGWDEKLFF. The CDR3 DNA reads TGTGCCAGCAGCGGGGGACAGGGGTGGGATGAAAAACTGTTTTTT.

The chain uses TRBV27 and TRBJ2-5; D call uncertain. The V and J ends lost 3 bases and 2 bases respectively, with 7 bases between them. CDR1 and CDR2 from the germline V gene are MNHEY and SMNVEV (reference sequence). This CDR3 is built from 13 residues. The CDR3 loop reads CASSFIQQETQYF. In DNA, the CDR3 is TGTGCCAGCAGTTTTATACAGCAAGAGACCCAGTACTTC.

The rearrangement links TRBV10-3 to TRBJ2-3; the D is unclear. V was shortened by 6 bases and J by 1 base, with 14 bases between the two germline ends. The germline V gene has CDR1 ENHRY and CDR2 SYGVKD. CDR3 size: 15 residues. CDR3 bases: TGTGCCATCAGGCGTACTCCCGGTGGCACAGATACGCAGTATTTT. Translation: CAIRRTPGGTDTQYF.

V and J are TRBV10-2 and TRBJ2-2, with unresolved D. The CDR3 totals 12 residues. V gave up 5 bases and J gave up 1 base, with 2 bases separating them. Per germline, CDR1 WSHSY and CDR2 SAAADI. The CDR3 sequence is CASSLNTGELFF. DNA of the CDR3: TGCGCCAGCAGTTTGAACACCGGGGAGCTGTTTTTT.

The rearrangement joins TRBV5-1 to TRBJ2-7; 9 bases fit TRBD2. Trimming took 4 bases from V and 5 from J; bases not matched to a gene: 7. The CDR3 has 14 amino acids. CDR1 is SGHRS, CDR2 YFSETQ, per germline. The CDR3 loop is CASSQPGLAHEQYF. Written as DNA, the CDR3 is TGCGCCAGCAGCCAGCCGGGACTAGCTCACGAGCAGTACTTC.

This rearrangement joins TRBV9 to TRBJ2-1, with 15 bases aligning to TRBD2. CDR1 is SGDLS, CDR2 YYNGEE, per germline. This CDR3 has 18 amino acids. V was clipped by 2 bases and J by 2 bases; unmatched bases: 5. The CDR3 nucleotides are TGTGCCAGCAGCGTCCGGACTAGCGGGAGGGATACCTACAATGAGCAGTTCTTC. Its translation is CASSVRTSGRDTYNEQFF.

A single count supports this clone. The chain uses TRBV11-2 and TRBJ2-2, with a weak D call TRBD2 (5 bases). CDR3 length: 16 residues. Trimming pared 4 bases from V and 1 base from J, leaving 13 bases between. Looked up from germline, CDR1 is SGHAT and CDR2 is FQNNGV. The CDR3 DNA sequence: TGTGCCAGCAGCTCCCTCAGAGGGAGGAACACCGGGGAGCTGTTTTTT. Amino acids: CASSSLRGRNTGELFF.

This chain links TRBV2 with TRBJ2-7; tentatively, D is TRBD1 (5 bases). Trimming left V 3 bases short and J 6 bases short, with 6 bases between. The germline V gene encodes CDR1 SNHLY and CDR2 FYNNEI. This CDR3 is built from 11 residues. The CDR3 region is CASSEGPEQYF. CDR3 sequence (DNA): TGTGCCAGCAGTGAGGGGCCCGAGCAGTACTTC. The variable domain in full, with the rest retrieved from reference TRBV2 and TRBJ2-7, is EPEVTQTPSHQVTQMGQEVILRCVPISNHLYFYWYRQILGQKVEFLVSFYNNEISEKSEIFDDQFSVERPDGSNFTLKIRSTKLEDSAMYFCASSEGPEQYFGPGTRLTVT.

CDR3 residues: CASIHSDTIYNEQFF. As DNA, the CDR3 is TGTGCCAGCATCCACTCAGACACAATCTACAATGAGCAGTTCTTC. The chain joins TRBV5-6 to TRBJ2-1; D unclear. Trimming removed 6 bases from V and 3 bases from J, with 16 bases in between. The CDR3 is 15 residues long. From germline, CDR1 is SGHDT and CDR2 YYEEEE.

The rearrangement uses TRBV10-3 and TRBJ2-3, with 10 bases fitting TRBD2. The CDR3 covers 15 residues. Germline-derived CDR1 and CDR2 are ENHRY and SYGVKD. V lost 3 bases and J lost 2; bases outside the gene matches: 2. CDR3 nucleotide sequence: TGTGCCATCAGTGATAGCGGGAGGACCACAGATACGCAGTATTTT. Translated, it gives CAISDSGRTTDTQYF.

The V and J genes are TRBV27 and TRBJ2-7, with 10 bases that match TRBD2. CDR1 and CDR2 (germline): MNHEY, SMNVEV (reference sequence). The CDR3 is made up of 14 amino acids. V was pared by 6 bases and J by 7 bases, with 9 bases of the junction left unmatched. CDR3 DNA: TGTGCCAGCAGGCTAGCGGGAGTATCTTGGGAGCAGTACTTC. Translating gives CASRLAGVSWEQYF.

CDR3 bases: TGTGCCAGCAGGGGACTAGAAGAAGAGACCCAGTACTTC. Translation: CASRGLEEETQYF. The J gene is TRBJ2-5, the V gene TRBV2, with 8 nucleotides matching TRBD2. CDR3 length: 13 amino acids. The germline V gene has CDR1 SNHLY and CDR2 FYNNEI. J gave up 3 bases and V 6 bases, and 3 bases lay outside the gene matches. Full variable domain (rest looked up from reference TRBV2 and TRBJ2-5): EPEVTQTPSHQVTQMGQEVILRCVPISNHLYFYWYRQILGQKVEFLVSFYNNEISEKSEIFDDQFSVERPDGSNFTLKIRSTKLEDSAMYFCASRGLEEETQYFGPGTRLLVL.

The chain employs TRBV7-9 and TRBJ2-7, with D hard to call. Looked up from germline, CDR1 is SEHNR and CDR2 is FQNEAQ (reference sequence). The V gene lost 3 bases and the J gene lost 7 bases, with 7 bases spanning the gap. The CDR3 contains 11 residues. Written as DNA, the CDR3 is TGTGCCAGCAGCTTTCTCCGGGAGCAGTACTTC. Translated: CASSFLREQYF.

The chain recombines TRBV27 with TRBJ2-1; 7 bases fit TRBD2. The V and J ends lost 3 bases and 1 base, in that order; junction bases with no gene match: 3. In germline, CDR1 is MNHEY, CDR2 SMNVEV (reference sequence). The CDR3 runs 15 residues. Here the CDR3 DNA reads TGTGCCAGCAGTTTGCGGGAGATGTCCTACAATGAGCAGTTCTTC. Its protein is CASSLREMSYNEQFF.